The rows below give T cell receptor beta chains drawn from one sample of a study of spatial heterogeneity in lung cancer. TCRdb reprocessed the 5' RACE reads via MiXCR and lists one record per CDR3 protein. The sample lists 2,500 to 3,500 distinct CDR3 sequences; around 6.3% were seen once. The sample here was lung tumor tissue, taken at surgery. All receptors come from a male donor with early-stage non-small cell lung cancer. Both conserved end residues are part of each CDR3. A D gene is named only where the DNA matches it firmly. Only part of the rows carry a size: once, few, many, or a class if the clone is expanded.

>medium-sized|NA|TRBV7-8|TRBJ1-3
CASSFTTGRYGNTIYF
TGTGCCAGCAGCTTTACCACAGGGAGATATGGAAACACCATATATTTT
>medium-sized|TRBD2|TRBV28|TRBJ2-3
CASSFLAGTDTQYF
TGTGCCAGCAGTTTTTTAGCGGGAACCGATACGCAGTATTTT
>medium-sized|NA|TRBV30|TRBJ2-1
CAFQGYNEQFF
TGTGCCTTTCAGGGCTACAATGAGCAGTTCTTC
>many|NA|TRBV11-2|TRBJ1-3
CASSLNGQGNTIYF
TGTGCCAGCAGCTTAAATGGTCAAGGAAACACCATATATTTT
>medium-sized|TRBD1|TRBV7-9|TRBJ1-5
CASSPWTGYQPQHF
TGTGCCAGCAGCCCTTGGACAGGCTATCAGCCCCAGCATTTT
>medium-sized|NA|TRBV27|TRBJ2-3
CASSLRPNGRDTQYF
TGTGCCAGCAGTTTAAGGCCGAACGGGCGAGATACGCAGTATTTT
>NA|NA|TRBV11-3|TRBJ2-3
CATPGGGDGDTQYF
TGTGCCACCCCGGGCGGAGGGGATGGCGATACGCAGTATTTT
>NA|NA|TRBV25-1|TRBJ2-7
CASSVTETYPYEQYF
TGTGCCAGCAGTGTAACAGAGACCTACCCCTACGAGCAGTACTTC
>many|NA|TRBV6-1|TRBJ2-7
CASSEFGRSSYEQYF
TGTGCCAGCAGTGAATTCGGCAGGAGCTCCTACGAGCAGTACTTC
>medium-sized|NA|TRBV28|TRBJ2-2
CASSPPPHGQRTGELFF
TGTGCCAGCAGTCCCCCCCCCCACGGACAGCGCACCGGGGAGCTGTTTTTT
>many|NA|TRBV30|TRBJ1-1
CAWSARRGTEAFF
TGTGCCTGGAGTGCCCGCCGTGGAACTGAAGCTTTCTTT
>medium-sized|NA|TRBV7-2|TRBJ1-2
CASSLSVGPASYTF
TGTGCCAGCAGCTTAAGTGTTGGACCGGCTAGCTACACCTTC
>few|NA|TRBV7-2|TRBJ1-1
CASSLAWTEAFF
TGTGCCAGCAGCTTAGCTTGGACTGAAGCTTTCTTT
>medium-sized|NA|TRBV29-1|TRBJ2-6
CSVEDRRDFSGANVLTF
TGCAGCGTTGAAGATCGCAGGGACTTTTCTGGGGCCAACGTCCTGACTTTC
>large|TRBD2|TRBV6-1|TRBJ2-2
CASSPMAGETGELFF
TGTGCCAGCAGCCCGATGGCGGGGGAGACCGGGGAGCTGTTTTTT
>medium-sized|NA|TRBV10-2|TRBJ1-1
CASGGQARGTEAFF
TGCGCCAGCGGAGGGCAAGCCAGGGGAACTGAAGCTTTCTTT
>medium-sized|NA|TRBV6-2/TRBV6-3|TRBJ2-1
CASSRRLGGRPNEQFF
TGTGCCAGCAGTCGTCGGCTCGGGGGCCGACCCAATGAGCAGTTCTTC
>medium-sized|TRBD1|TRBV6-5|TRBJ1-2
CASSYVPRGGRREDGYTF
TGTGCCAGCAGTTACGTTCCTCGAGGGGGCCGGCGGGAGGATGGCTACACCTTC
>medium-sized|NA|TRBV11-2|TRBJ1-2
CASSLGGSIGYTF
TGTGCCAGCAGCTTAGGGGGGTCCATTGGCTACACCTTC
>medium-sized|NA|TRBV28|TRBJ2-2
CASSLPVGGMGTGELFF
TGTGCCAGCAGTTTACCCGTGGGGGGAATGGGCACCGGGGAGCTGTTTTTT
>NA|TRBD2|TRBV2|TRBJ2-3
CASSSGGTDTQYF
TGTGCCAGCTCCAGCGGGGGCACAGATACGCAGTATTTT
>NA|NA|TRBV10-1|TRBJ2-3
CASSEGRRTDTHYF
TGCGCCAGCAGTGAGGGGCGCCGCACAGATACGCATTATTTT
>medium-sized|TRBD1|TRBV10-2|TRBJ1-5
CASRGQGRGGNQPQHF
TGCGCCAGCAGAGGACAGGGGAGAGGGGGCAATCAGCCCCAGCATTTT